The rows below give T cell receptor beta chains drawn from one sample of a study of patients and donors after allogeneic stem cell transplantation. Via MiXCR, TCRdb re-called the RT-PCR reads, giving one row per CDR3 protein. Altogether about 150,000 distinct CDR3 sequences are present, about a third being singletons, with the ten largest covering 50% to 65%. Sequenced sample: blood, either unsorted or a sorted T cell fraction (not recorded which). These receptors originate from a human donor who was either an allogeneic HSCT recipient or a stem cell or donor lymphocyte infusion donor (not recorded which). It is not recorded whose cells these are; they may come from a transplant donor. Both conserved end residues are part of each CDR3. The D gene is left open where the match is weak. Clone size is stated in some rows and not others, as once, few, many or a class when expanded.

d_gene | j_gene | abundance | v_gene | CDR3nt | CDR3aa
TRBD1 | TRBJ1-5 | few | TRBV9 | TGTGCCAGCAGCTCGGACAGGGGGTCCAATCAGCCCCAGCATTTT | CASSSDRGSNQPQHF
TRBD1 | TRBJ1-5 | few | TRBV20-1 | TGCAGTGCCCCCGGACAGGGGAATCAGCCCCAGCATTTT | CSAPGQGNQPQHF
. | TRBJ1-1 | few | TRBV20-1 | TGCAGTGCTATACGAGGGTTCGACACTGAAGCTTTCTTT | CSAIRGFDTEAFF
. | TRBJ2-5 | . | TRBV12-3/TRBV12-4 | TGTGCCAGCAGCCTTGCTCAAGTTCAAGAGACCCAGTACTTC | CASSLAQVQETQYF
TRBD1 | TRBJ1-2 | . | TRBV29-1 | TGCAGCGTTCCGACAGGGAACTATGGCTACACCTTC | CSVPTGNYGYTF
. | TRBJ1-1 | many | TRBV6-2/TRBV6-3 | TGTGCCAGCAGTTTCCCGGGGACAACTGAAGCTTTCTTT | CASSFPGTTEAFF
. | TRBJ1-3 | . | TRBV5-6 | TGTGCCAGCAGCTTGGGAATAATGATTTCTGGCTCTGGAAACACCATATATTTT | CASSLGIMISGSGNTIYF
TRBD1 | TRBJ1-2 | . | TRBV28 | TGTGCCAGCAGGCTCGGGACAGTTATAGGCTATGGCTACACCTTC | CASRLGTVIGYGYTF
. | TRBJ2-1 | . | TRBV24-1 | TGTGCCACCAGTGATTTCGGCAGGGGCGAGCAGTTCTTC | CATSDFGRGEQFF
. | TRBJ2-1 | few | TRBV4-3 | TGCGCCAGCAGCCAAGAGGGCGGCAGAGTCTACAATGAGCAGTTCTTC | CASSQEGGRVYNEQFF
. | TRBJ2-3 | . | TRBV6-2/TRBV6-3 | TGTGCCAGCAGCTACGGACAGTTTAGCACAGATACGCAGTATTTT | CASSYGQFSTDTQYF
. | TRBJ1-1 | many | TRBV20-1 | TGCAGTGCCTCCGTAGGGCCAAAGAACACTGAAGCTTTCTTT | CSASVGPKNTEAFF
. | TRBJ2-3 | once | TRBV28 | TGTGCCAGCAATTTACCGGGCGGGCCAAGTACGGATACGCAGTATTTT | CASNLPGGPSTDTQYF
TRBD1 | TRBJ2-2 | . | TRBV20-1 | TGCAGTGCCATTAAGCAGGGGGCTATTAGCGGGGAGCTGTTTTTT | CSAIKQGAISGELFF
. | TRBJ1-2 | . | TRBV4-1 | TGCGCCAGCAGCCAAATTGGGGGAAACTATGGCTACACCTTC | CASSQIGGNYGYTF
TRBD1 | TRBJ1-1 | many | TRBV7-6 | TGTGCCAGCAGCAGGACCAGACAGGGCACTGAAGCTTTCTTT | CASSRTRQGTEAFF
. | TRBJ1-1 | few | TRBV4-3 | TGCGCCAGCAGCCAAGTAGGGAAGAACACTGAAGCTTTCTTT | CASSQVGKNTEAFF
. | TRBJ1-2 | . | TRBV5-5 | TGTGCCAGCAGCTATCGGACCTTTAACTATGGCTACACCTTC | CASSYRTFNYGYTF
TRBD2 | TRBJ2-7 | few | TRBV27 | TGTGCCAGCAGTTTATGGGGAGGGAGGTCCTACGAGCAGTACTTC | CASSLWGGRSYEQYF
. | TRBJ2-2 | . | TRBV28 | TGTGCCAGCAGACTCTATCGAACAGTGGGCAACACCGGGGAGCTGTTTTTT | CASRLYRTVGNTGELFF
. | TRBJ1-1 | . | TRBV9 | TGTGCCAGCAGCGTAGAGGGAGGGTACACTGAAGCTTTCTTT | CASSVEGGYTEAFF
. | TRBJ2-7 | . | TRBV20-1 | TGCAGTGCTAGGACCCCCGGGACTGACGAGCAGTACTTC | CSARTPGTDEQYF
. | TRBJ1-1 | few | TRBV24-1 | TGTGCCACCAGTGGGGTGGAGAACACTGAAGCTTTCTTT | CATSGVENTEAFF
TRBD1 | TRBJ1-2 | . | TRBV12-3/TRBV12-4 | TGTGCCAGCAGTTGGGACAGGAGTTCTGGCTACACCTTC | CASSWDRSSGYTF
TRBD2 | TRBJ2-1 | . | TRBV7-2 | TGTGCCAGCAGCTTAACGGGGGGTCCCTTAGGCGAGCAGTTCTTC | CASSLTGGPLGEQFF
. | TRBJ1-5 | . | TRBV25-1 | TGTGCCAGCAGTGATCCAGGTCCGGGTCAGCCCCAGCATTTT | CASSDPGPGQPQHF
TRBD2 | TRBJ2-7 | . | TRBV4-3 | TGCGCCAGCAGCCAAGAAGGTAGCGGGGGGCTCTACGAGCAGTACTTC | CASSQEGSGGLYEQYF
. | TRBJ1-5 | . | TRBV20-1 | TGCAGTGCCTTGACAGTCGGGATTAATCAGCCCCAGCATTTT | CSALTVGINQPQHF
. | TRBJ2-1 | few | TRBV6-2/TRBV6-3 | TGTGCCAGCAGTTATGGGAGGGGGGCCTACAATGAGCAGTTCTTC | CASSYGRGAYNEQFF
TRBD1 | TRBJ1-1 | . | TRBV6-5 | TGTGCCAGCACCCGCCACCCACAGGGACAGGGTGAAGCTTTCTTT | CASTRHPQGQGEAFF
. | TRBJ1-5 | . | TRBV12-3/TRBV12-4 | TGTGCCAGCAGTGGAGCAGCGGGACACGGCTTCAATCAGCCCCAGCATTTT | CASSGAAGHGFNQPQHF
. | TRBJ1-1 | few | TRBV6-1 | TGTGCCAGCAGTGTAAAGGAGAACACTGAAGCTTTCTTT | CASSVKENTEAFF
. | TRBJ1-2 | few | TRBV6-1 | TGTGCCAGCAGTGAAAGGCGAGGGGTCAGTAACTATGGCTACACCTTC | CASSERRGVSNYGYTF
. | TRBJ1-2 | . | TRBV9 | TGTGCCAGCAGCGTAGACTCGGCGGGGGTCAACTATGGCTACACCTTC | CASSVDSAGVNYGYTF
TRBD1 | TRBJ1-1 | . | TRBV12-5 | TGTGCTAGTGGTTTGGTCCCAGGGGGGGGCTTGCTCCTTATGAACACTGAAGCTTTCTTT | CASGLVPGGGLLLMNTEAFF
TRBD1 | TRBJ1-1 | few | TRBV25-1 | TGTGCCAGCAGTGATGTACGACAGGGGGACCGGCGGAGGACTGAAGCTTTCTTT | CASSDVRQGDRRRTEAFF
TRBD2 | TRBJ2-3 | . | TRBV5-1 | TGCGCCAGCAGCCCTATAGCGGGGGGGCGCACAGATACGCAGTATTTT | CASSPIAGGRTDTQYF
. | TRBJ1-3 | . | TRBV12-3/TRBV12-4 | TGTGCCAGCAGCCCCCCGGGGGCAACTGGAAACACCATATATTTT | CASSPPGATGNTIYF
. | TRBJ2-1 | . | TRBV5-5 | TGTGCCAGCACGGACCCTACATCAGGATATTCATACAATGAGCAGTTCTTC | CASTDPTSGYSYNEQFF
. | TRBJ1-5 | . | TRBV27 | TGTGCCAACAGTCCGATTGGGCTCCCGAGCCATCAGCCCCAGCATTTT | CANSPIGLPSHQPQHF
. | TRBJ2-6 | . | TRBV4-2 | TGTGCCAGCAGCCAACTAACAGGGATCTCTGGGGCCAACGTCCTGACTTTC | CASSQLTGISGANVLTF
TRBD2 | TRBJ2-1 | . | TRBV15 | TGTGCCACCAGCGTAGGACTAGCGGGAGACAATGAGCAGTTCTTC | CATSVGLAGDNEQFF
. | TRBJ1-2 | . | TRBV12-3/TRBV12-4 | TGTGCCAGCAGCGAGGCGAGGGGTGCTGGCTACACCTTC | CASSEARGAGYTF
. | TRBJ2-3 | . | TRBV7-2 | TGTGCCAGCAACCAAATCGCGGGTGATACGCAGTATTTT | CASNQIAGDTQYF
TRBD1 | TRBJ1-1 | few | TRBV6-5 | TGTGCCAGCAGTTACCGACAGGGGGCTGAAGCTTTCTTT | CASSYRQGAEAFF
TRBD2 | TRBJ2-1 | . | TRBV24-1 | TGTGCCACCAGTGACATACTAGCGAGGAATGCGTTCTTC | CATSDILARNAFF
TRBD1 | TRBJ1-6 | few | TRBV28 | TGTGCCAGCAGTACCCCCGGGACAGTAAATTCACCCCTCCACTTT | CASSTPGTVNSPLHF